The 21 T cell receptor beta chains below all came from one sample that was sequenced in a study of T-cell memory formation after mild COVID-19. Each CDR3 protein gets one entry after TCRdb re-called the 5' RACE reads with MiXCR. The table lists 350,000 to 450,000 distinct CDR3 sequences, over 15% of them singletons. The sample comprised PBMCs or a T cell subset sorted from them (not recorded which). The receptors originated from an adult woman who had mild COVID-19 (a few samples of this study predate the infection). Cell type and time point are not known.

This clonotype was detected only a few times. This chain connects TRBV7-8 to TRBJ1-1; D remains ambiguous. CDR3 length: 15 amino acids. V was cut by 2 bases and J by 1 base, with 11 bases left in between. Germline V gives CDR1 SGHVS, CDR2 FQNEAQ. The CDR3 sequence is CASSLSSSPNTEAFF. CDR3 DNA sequence: TGTGCCAGCAGCTTAAGCAGTAGCCCGAACACTGAAGCTTTCTTT.

This clonotype showed up just a few times. J is TRBJ1-6 and V is TRBV7-9, with 7 positions matching TRBD1. This CDR3 is built from 16 residues. In germline, CDR1 is SEHNR, CDR2 FQNEAQ (reference sequence). V lost 5 bases and J lost 5; bases outside the gene matches: 9. CDR3 coding DNA: TGTGCCAGCAGCCTCGTAGCGGGACAGCATAATTCACCCCTCCACTTT. Amino acids: CASSLVAGQHNSPLHF. Drawing the rest from reference TRBV7-9 and TRBJ1-6, the complete variable domain is DTGVSQNPRHKITKRGQNVTFRCDPISEHNRLYWYRQTLGQGPEFLTYFQNEAQLEKSRLLSDRFSAERPKGSFSTLEIQRTEQGDSAMYLCASSLVAGQHNSPLHFGNGTRLTVT.

This clonotype was seen only a few times. This CDR3 is CASSSGLAPLHF. The CDR3 region has the DNA TGTGCCAGCAGTTCTGGACTTGCACCCCTCCACTTT. V usage is TRBV12-3 or TRBV12-4 and J usage is TRBJ1-6, with D uncertain. The CDR3 runs to 12 residues. The germline V and J ends were trimmed by 4 bases and 11 bases, with 9 bases remaining between them.

The CDR3: CASSTTGTGGGEQYF. CDR3 in DNA: TGTGCCAGCAGCACGACCGGGACAGGAGGAGGCGAGCAGTACTTC. The V call is TRBV7-9, the J call TRBJ2-7; the match to TRBD1 covers 8 bases. The CDR3 sequence is 15 residues long. Per the germline V gene, CDR1 is SEHNR and CDR2 is FQNEAQ (reference sequence). The V and J ends lost 5 bases and 6 bases, in that order; junction bases with no gene match: 12.

J is TRBJ2-3 and V is TRBV2, with 7 bases identical to TRBD1. The CDR3 runs 14 residues. The V and J ends lost 1 base and 8 bases, in that order; junction bases with no gene match: 6. Germline loops: CDR1 SNHLY, CDR2 FYNNEI. The CDR3 coding sequence is TGTGCCAGCAGTGAAGGAGGGGGCTGGGGTACGCAGTATTTT. Translated, it gives CASSEGGGWGTQYF.

The chain employs TRBV12-2 and TRBJ2-5; the D call of TRBD2 is as the table states it, not checked on the DNA. TRBV12-2 is designated a pseudogene. The CDR3 covers 16 residues. The CDR3 loop reads CASRLISGGIQETQYF. Written as DNA, the CDR3 is TGTGCAAGTCGCTTAATTAGCGGTGGCATCCAAGAGACCCAGTACTTC.

This chain joins TRBV2 and TRBJ1-2, with D perhaps TRBD1 (5 bases). Between the trimmed V and J ends, which lost 8 bases and 1 base, there was a span of 14 bases. The germline V gene has CDR1 SNHLY and CDR2 FYNNEI. This CDR3 has 14 amino acids. DNA of the CDR3: TGTGCCAGCCGGGGGAAACTTCTTAACTATGGCTACACCTTC. It translates to CASRGKLLNYGYTF.

This clonotype was counted only a few times. The chain's CDR3 is CASSLGGFSYNSPLHF. In DNA form, the CDR3 reads TGTGCCAGCAGCTTGGGAGGCTTCTCCTATAATTCACCCCTCCACTTT. This sequence joins TRBV7-2 and TRBJ1-6; D gene ambiguous. The CDR3 spans 16 residues. With 3 bases removed from V and 0 bases from J, the gap between germline ends came to 9 bases. Looked up from germline, CDR1 is SGHTA and CDR2 is FQGNSA.

The genes are TRBV19 and TRBJ2-2, with D tentatively TRBD1 or TRBD2 (5 bases each). Germline CDR1 reads LNHDA; CDR2 reads SQIVND (reference sequence). V shed 3 bases and J shed 3 bases, with 14 bases lying between them. The CDR3 has 16 residues. CDR3 nucleotides: TGTGCCAGTAGTATTGCCCCGGGACCGTACACCGGGGAGCTGTTTTTT. The encoded protein is CASSIAPGPYTGELFF.

This chain connects TRBV4-1 to TRBJ1-5; D is possibly TRBD1 (6 bases). Germline loops: CDR1 MGHRA, CDR2 YSYEKL. Trimming stripped 1 base from V and 8 bases from J, with 15 bases between. The CDR3 sequence is 15 residues long. The CDR3 loop is CASSQGVQGGEPQHF. CDR3 DNA: TGCGCCAGCAGCCAAGGGGTACAGGGAGGAGAGCCCCAGCATTTT.

This clonotype appeared a few times. The chain has TRBV7-8 and TRBJ2-7; D not resolved. CDR1 and CDR2 (germline): SGHVS, FQNEAQ. This CDR3 is built from 11 residues. With 5 bases removed from V and 3 bases from J, the gap between germline ends came to 5 bases. CDR3 nucleotides: TGTGCCAGCAGCCATGTCTACGAGCAGTACTTC. Translation gives CASSHVYEQYF.

This clonotype has more than one count but fewer than ten. The CDR3 DNA reads as TGTGCCAGTAGTACGGGACTAGCGGGAAACGGGGAGCTGTTTTTT. Amino acids: CASSTGLAGNGELFF. The rearrangement links TRBV19 to TRBJ2-2, with TRBD2 identical over 13 bases. The CDR3 is 15 residues long. V lost 4 bases to trimming and J lost 7 bases; unmatched junction nucleotides: 3. In germline, CDR1 is LNHDA, CDR2 SQIVND (reference sequence).

The chain has TRBV30 and TRBJ1-1; D is uncertain. This CDR3 has 11 amino acids. With 0 bases removed from V and 10 bases from J, the gap between germline ends came to 9 bases. The germline CDR1 and CDR2 sequences are GTSNPN and SVGIG (reference sequence). CDR3: CAWSVRWGAFF. CDR3 bases: TGTGCCTGGAGTGTACGCTGGGGAGCTTTCTTT. Looking up the rest from reference TRBV30 and TRBJ1-1 gives the full variable domain: SQTIHQWPATLVQPVGSPLSLECTVEGTSNPNLYWYRQAAGRGLQLLFYSVGIGQISSEVPQNLSASRPQDRQFILSSKKLLLSDSGFYLCAWSVRWGAFFGQGTRLTVV.

The rearrangement links TRBV5-1 to TRBJ2-1; TRBD2 aligns across 8 bases. The V segment lost 1 base and the J segment 4 bases; nucleotides outside the gene matches: 4. This CDR3 region has 15 residues. Germline CDR1 SGHRS, CDR2 YFSETQ. This CDR3 reads CASSLTGGIYNEQFF. CDR3 DNA: TGCGCCAGCAGCTTGACGGGGGGGATTTACAATGAGCAGTTCTTC.

A few counts support this clonotype. The chain has TRBV5-1 and TRBJ2-3; 7 bases fit TRBD2. The CDR3 runs 14 residues. The germline gives CDR1 SGHRS, CDR2 YFSETQ. V dropped 2 bases and J dropped 6; count of bases not matched to a gene: 6. The chain's CDR3 is CASSLEAGWDTQYF. For the CDR3, the DNA is TGCGCCAGCAGCTTAGAAGCGGGGTGGGATACGCAGTATTTT. Full variable domain (outside the CDR3, taken from reference TRBV5-1 and TRBJ2-3): KAGVTQTPRYLIKTRGQQVTLSCSPISGHRSVSWYQQTPGQGLQFLFEYFSETQRNKGNFPGRFSGRQFSNSRSEMNVSTLELGDSALYLCASSLEAGWDTQYFGPGTRLTVL.

The chain recombines TRBV29-1 with TRBJ2-2, with D tentatively TRBD2 (5 bases). With 0 bases removed from V and 4 bases from J, the gap between germline ends came to 15 bases. Germline loops: CDR1 SQVTM, CDR2 ANQGSEA. The CDR3 totals 16 residues. In DNA form, the CDR3 reads TGCAGCGTTGAAGATCCAGAAGCGGTTGTCACCGGGGAGCTGTTTTTT. Residues: CSVEDPEAVVTGELFF.

The V gene is TRBV5-1, the J gene TRBJ1-3, with D possibly TRBD1 on 6 matching bases. V was pared by 4 bases and J by 6 bases, with 17 bases between. Germline assignment: CDR1 SGHRS and CDR2 YFSETQ. CDR3 length equals 15 residues. CDR3 residues: CASSPGGTLENTIYF. CDR3 bases: TGCGCCAGCAGCCCCGGCGGGACACTGGAAAACACCATATATTTT.

This sequence joins TRBV12-3 or TRBV12-4 and TRBJ1-3; TRBD1 agrees at 9 bases. The CDR3 length is 17 residues. The trim removed 10 bases at V and 5 bases at J, leaving 18 bases unmatched. The CDR3 here is CATRDRSRDRDRNTIYF. In DNA, the CDR3 is TGTGCCACACGAGATAGATCCCGGGACAGGGATCGAAACACCATATATTTT.

This clonotype was counted between two and nine times. The chain links TRBV24-1 to TRBJ1-2; D is perhaps TRBD1 (5 bases). The CDR3 length is 14 residues. Germline V gene sequence: CDR1 KGHDR, CDR2 SFDVKD. Trimming removed 3 bases from V and 8 bases from J, with 15 bases in between. In nucleotides, the CDR3 is TGTGCCACCAGTGATCCCAACCTTTGGGGCGGCTACACCTTC. Encoded protein: CATSDPNLWGGYTF.

This sequence joins TRBV30 and TRBJ1-1; a possible D gene is TRBD1 (6 bases). Germline CDR1 and CDR2: GTSNPN and SVGIG (reference sequence). V gave up 4 bases and J gave up 10 bases, with 13 bases separating them. The CDR3 loop spans 11 amino acids. CDR3 sequence: CAWKWTAVAFF. The CDR3 DNA sequence: TGTGCCTGGAAATGGACAGCCGTAGCTTTCTTT. Using reference TRBV30 and TRBJ1-1 for the parts outside the CDR3, the full variable domain is SQTIHQWPATLVQPVGSPLSLECTVEGTSNPNLYWYRQAAGRGLQLLFYSVGIGQISSEVPQNLSASRPQDRQFILSSKKLLLSDSGFYLCAWKWTAVAFFGQGTRLTVV.

This clonotype was detected a few times. V usage is TRBV4-1 and J usage is TRBJ2-3; a weak D match, TRBD2 (6 bases). The CDR3 spans 15 residues. V lost 4 bases and J lost 0, with 11 bases in between. The germline gives CDR1 MGHRA, CDR2 YSYEKL. CDR3: CASSLPGASTDTQYF. The CDR3 DNA sequence: TGCGCCAGCAGCCTTCCGGGAGCCAGCACAGATACGCAGTATTTT.